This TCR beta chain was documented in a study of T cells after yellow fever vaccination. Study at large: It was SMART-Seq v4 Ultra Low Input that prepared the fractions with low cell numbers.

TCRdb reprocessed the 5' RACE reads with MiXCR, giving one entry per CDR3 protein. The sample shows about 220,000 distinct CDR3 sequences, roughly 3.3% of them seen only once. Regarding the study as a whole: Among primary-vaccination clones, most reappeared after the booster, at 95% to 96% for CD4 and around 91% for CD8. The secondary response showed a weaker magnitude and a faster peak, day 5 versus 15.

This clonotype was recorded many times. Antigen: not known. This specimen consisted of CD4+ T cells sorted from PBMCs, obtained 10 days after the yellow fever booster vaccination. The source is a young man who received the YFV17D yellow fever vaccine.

The DNA of the CDR3 is TGTGCCAGCAGTGAGCACGGGGGCCCAAGGTACGAGCAGTACTTC. Amino acids: CASSEHGGPRYEQYF. The chain has TRBV25-1 and TRBJ2-7, with D perhaps TRBD1 or TRBD2 (6 bases each). Trimming shortened V by 3 bases and J by 4 bases, and 16 bases separated the two germline ends. The CDR3 runs to 15 residues. The germline CDR1 and CDR2 sequences are MGHDK and SYGVNS.